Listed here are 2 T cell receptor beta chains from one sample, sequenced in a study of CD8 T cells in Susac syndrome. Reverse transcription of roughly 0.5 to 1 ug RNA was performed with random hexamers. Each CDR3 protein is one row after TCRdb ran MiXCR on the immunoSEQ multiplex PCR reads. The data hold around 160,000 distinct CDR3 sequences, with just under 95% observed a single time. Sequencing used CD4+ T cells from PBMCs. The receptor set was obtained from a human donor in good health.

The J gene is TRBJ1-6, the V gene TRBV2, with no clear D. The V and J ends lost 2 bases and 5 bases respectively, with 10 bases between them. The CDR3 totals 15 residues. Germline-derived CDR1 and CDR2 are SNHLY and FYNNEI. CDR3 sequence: CASSELRDNNSPLHF. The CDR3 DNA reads TGTGCCAGCAGTGAACTAAGGGATAATAATTCACCCCTCCACTTT. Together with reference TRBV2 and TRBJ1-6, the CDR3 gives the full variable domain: EPEVTQTPSHQVTQMGQEVILRCVPISNHLYFYWYRQILGQKVEFLVSFYNNEISEKSEIFDDQFSVERPDGSNFTLKIRSTKLEDSAMYFCASSELRDNNSPLHFGNGTRLTVT.

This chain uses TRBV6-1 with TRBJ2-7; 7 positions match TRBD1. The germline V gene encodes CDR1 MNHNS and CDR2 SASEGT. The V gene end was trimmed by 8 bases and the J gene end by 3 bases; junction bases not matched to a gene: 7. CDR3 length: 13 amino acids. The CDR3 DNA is TGTGCCAGCGGGGGCAGGGGGTACTACGAGCAGTACTTC. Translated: CASGGRGYYEQYF.